This is a list of T cell receptor beta chains from one sample in a study of blood T cell repertoires in COVID-19. TCRdb's table, derived via immunoSEQ multiplex PCR, lists solely in-frame clones and lacks some. Among 110,000 to 150,000 clones listed, approximately 88% were seen once. Sequencing input: PBMCs or T cells enriched from blood (not recorded which). The receptors shown here come from a man aged 35-49 years with acute COVID-19. Each CDR3 is given with its conserved first and last residue. The order of the fields is V gene, D gene, J gene, clone size, CDR3 protein, CDR3 DNA. The D gene is left open where the match is weak. Expanded clones are given a class, and other clones once, few, many or no size at all.

v_gene: TRBV27
d_gene: NA
j_gene: TRBJ1-2
abundance: once
CDR3aa: CASRMGGGGNGYTF
CDR3nt: TGTGCCAGCAGGATGGGGGGAGGGGGAAATGGCTACACCTTC

v_gene: TRBV6-2/TRBV6-3
d_gene: NA
j_gene: TRBJ2-5
abundance: NA
CDR3aa: CASSYSLTGETQYF
CDR3nt: TGTGCCAGCAGTTACTCTCTCACCGGGGAGACCCAGTACTTC

v_gene: TRBV4-1
d_gene: TRBD2
j_gene: TRBJ2-1
abundance: NA
CDR3aa: CASSQIAGVGSYNEQFF
CDR3nt: TGCGCCAGCAGCCAAATAGCGGGAGTAGGATCCTACAATGAGCAGTTCTTC

v_gene: TRBV18
d_gene: NA
j_gene: TRBJ1-2
abundance: NA
CDR3aa: CASSPTGEYGYTF
CDR3nt: TGTGCCAGCTCACCGACAGGCGAGTATGGCTACACCTTC

v_gene: TRBV20-1
d_gene: NA
j_gene: TRBJ2-1
abundance: NA
CDR3aa: CSARRSTEQFF
CDR3nt: TGCAGTGCCCGGAGGTCTACTGAGCAGTTCTTC

v_gene: TRBV4-1
d_gene: TRBD2
j_gene: TRBJ2-7
abundance: NA
CDR3aa: CASSLSVAGLSLRQQYF
CDR3nt: TGCGCCAGCAGCCTGTCTGTAGCGGGGCTAAGCCTACGTCAGCAGTACTTC

v_gene: TRBV6-5
d_gene: TRBD1
j_gene: TRBJ1-2
abundance: NA
CDR3aa: CASRPTGEDYGYTF
CDR3nt: TGTGCCAGCAGGCCGACAGGGGAGGACTATGGCTACACCTTC

v_gene: TRBV28
d_gene: TRBD1
j_gene: TRBJ2-7
abundance: NA
CDR3aa: CASSRDRYEQYF
CDR3nt: TGTGCCAGCAGCCGGGACAGGTACGAGCAGTACTTC

v_gene: TRBV5-6
d_gene: NA
j_gene: TRBJ1-3
abundance: NA
CDR3aa: CASSYGDTIYF
CDR3nt: TGTGCCAGCAGCTACGGGGACACCATATATTTT

v_gene: TRBV29-1
d_gene: TRBD1
j_gene: TRBJ2-2
abundance: NA
CDR3aa: CSVESRGPGGELFF
CDR3nt: TGCAGCGTTGAATCCAGGGGGCCAGGCGGGGAGCTGTTTTTT

v_gene: TRBV6-1
d_gene: TRBD1
j_gene: TRBJ1-2
abundance: NA
CDR3aa: CASSEYGTGANYGYTF
CDR3nt: TGTGCCAGCAGTGAATACGGGACAGGGGCTAACTATGGCTACACCTTC

v_gene: TRBV11-2
d_gene: TRBD2
j_gene: TRBJ2-1
abundance: NA
CDR3aa: CASSPRGVRGSYNEQFF
CDR3nt: TGTGCCAGCAGCCCCCGGGGGGTAAGAGGGTCCTACAATGAGCAGTTCTTC

v_gene: TRBV11-2
d_gene: NA
j_gene: TRBJ1-1
abundance: NA
CDR3aa: CASSLTHENTEAFF
CDR3nt: TGTGCCAGCAGCCTCACACACGAGAACACTGAAGCTTTCTTT

v_gene: TRBV11-2
d_gene: TRBD1
j_gene: TRBJ1-1
abundance: NA
CDR3aa: CASSIGQVHTEAFF
CDR3nt: TGTGCCAGCAGCATAGGACAGGTCCACACTGAAGCTTTCTTT

v_gene: TRBV15
d_gene: NA
j_gene: TRBJ2-2
abundance: NA
CDR3aa: CATSSRGWELFF
CDR3nt: TGTGCCACCAGCAGCAGGGGCTGGGAGCTGTTTTTT

v_gene: TRBV6-5
d_gene: TRBD1
j_gene: TRBJ1-2
abundance: NA
CDR3aa: CASSYSDRVGGYTF
CDR3nt: TGTGCCAGCAGTTACTCGGACAGGGTCGGTGGCTACACCTTC

v_gene: TRBV28
d_gene: NA
j_gene: TRBJ2-5
abundance: NA
CDR3aa: CASSLQGGTATQYF
CDR3nt: TGTGCCAGCAGTTTACAGGGAGGAACGGCGACCCAGTACTTC

v_gene: TRBV30
d_gene: NA
j_gene: TRBJ1-5
abundance: NA
CDR3aa: CAWSVRSNQPQHF
CDR3nt: TGTGCCTGGAGTGTCCGTAGCAATCAGCCCCAGCATTTT

v_gene: TRBV10-1
d_gene: TRBD1
j_gene: TRBJ1-5
abundance: NA
CDR3aa: CASSEDRGNQPQHF
CDR3nt: TGCGCCAGCAGTGAGGACAGGGGGAATCAGCCCCAGCATTTT

v_gene: TRBV30
d_gene: NA
j_gene: TRBJ1-4
abundance: NA
CDR3aa: CAWSQAGGSEKLFF
CDR3nt: TGTGCCTGGAGTCAAGCAGGAGGGAGTGAAAAACTGTTTTTT

v_gene: TRBV7-2
d_gene: NA
j_gene: TRBJ1-5
abundance: NA
CDR3aa: CASSLAPGGNQPQHF
CDR3nt: TGTGCCAGCAGCTTAGCCCCAGGGGGCAATCAGCCCCAGCATTTT

v_gene: TRBV5-5
d_gene: NA
j_gene: TRBJ2-3
abundance: NA
CDR3aa: CASSLIGADTDTQYF
CDR3nt: TGTGCCAGCAGCTTAATTGGGGCCGACACAGATACGCAGTATTTT

v_gene: TRBV12-3/TRBV12-4
d_gene: NA
j_gene: TRBJ1-1
abundance: once
CDR3aa: CASSSAVVLEAFF
CDR3nt: TGTGCCAGCAGTTCCGCGGTCGTTCTAGAGGCTTTCTTT

v_gene: TRBV7-9
d_gene: NA
j_gene: TRBJ1-1
abundance: NA
CDR3aa: CASSPPLNTEAFF
CDR3nt: TGTGCCAGCAGCCCTCCCTTGAACACTGAAGCTTTCTTT

v_gene: TRBV4-3
d_gene: NA
j_gene: TRBJ2-2
abundance: NA
CDR3aa: CASSRWGQGYVGELFF
CDR3nt: TGCGCCAGCAGCCGCTGGGGGCAGGGGTATGTCGGGGAGCTGTTTTTT

v_gene: TRBV11-3
d_gene: NA
j_gene: TRBJ2-3
abundance: NA
CDR3aa: CASSPGGVLTDTQYF
CDR3nt: TGTGCCAGCAGCCCGGGGGGCGTCCTAACAGATACGCAGTATTTT

v_gene: TRBV29-1
d_gene: TRBD1
j_gene: TRBJ2-2
abundance: NA
CDR3aa: CSVAPGQDYTGELFF
CDR3nt: TGCAGCGTGGCCCCGGGACAGGACTACACCGGGGAGCTGTTTTTT

v_gene: TRBV27
d_gene: TRBD1
j_gene: TRBJ2-7
abundance: NA
CDR3aa: CASSLQGQGTEQYF
CDR3nt: TGTGCCAGCAGTTTGCAAGGACAGGGAACAGAGCAGTACTTC

v_gene: TRBV27
d_gene: NA
j_gene: TRBJ1-5
abundance: once
CDR3aa: CASKGGAESQPQHF
CDR3nt: TGTGCCAGCAAGGGGGGGGCAGAAAGTCAGCCCCAGCATTTT

v_gene: TRBV3-1/TRBV3-2
d_gene: TRBD1
j_gene: TRBJ1-4
abundance: NA
CDR3aa: CASSQEVDREEKLFF
CDR3nt: TGTGCCAGCAGCCAAGAAGTGGACAGGGAGGAAAAACTGTTTTTT

v_gene: TRBV10-3
d_gene: NA
j_gene: TRBJ2-3
abundance: NA
CDR3aa: CAISESTRGGTDTQYF
CDR3nt: TGTGCCATCAGTGAGTCGACCCGGGGAGGCACAGATACGCAGTATTTT

v_gene: TRBV5-8
d_gene: NA
j_gene: TRBJ2-1
abundance: NA
CDR3aa: CASSLRAGNEQFF
CDR3nt: TGTGCCAGCAGCTTGAGGGCAGGGAATGAGCAGTTCTTC

v_gene: TRBV28
d_gene: NA
j_gene: TRBJ1-3
abundance: NA
CDR3aa: CASSLLGGGSGNTIYF
CDR3nt: TGTGCCAGCAGCCTTCTGGGGGGTGGATCTGGAAACACCATATATTTT

v_gene: TRBV7-2
d_gene: TRBD2
j_gene: TRBJ2-3
abundance: NA
CDR3aa: CASTGGMEDTQYF
CDR3nt: TGTGCCAGCACCGGGGGGATGGAAGATACGCAGTATTTT

v_gene: TRBV4-1
d_gene: NA
j_gene: TRBJ1-1
abundance: NA
CDR3aa: CASSQDAANTEAFF
CDR3nt: TGCGCCAGCAGCCAAGACGCGGCGAACACTGAAGCTTTCTTT

v_gene: TRBV7-9
d_gene: NA
j_gene: TRBJ2-7
abundance: NA
CDR3aa: CASSLTGTYEQYF
CDR3nt: TGTGCCAGCAGCTTAACGGGGACCTACGAGCAGTACTTC

v_gene: TRBV5-1
d_gene: NA
j_gene: TRBJ1-4
abundance: NA
CDR3aa: CASSLTGGPTNEKLFF
CDR3nt: TGCGCCAGCAGCTTAACGGGGGGGCCAACTAATGAAAAACTGTTTTTT

v_gene: TRBV4-2
d_gene: TRBD2
j_gene: TRBJ2-1
abundance: NA
CDR3aa: CASSQPSGGGRNEQFF
CDR3nt: TGTGCCAGCAGCCAGCCTTCCGGGGGGGGGCGGAATGAGCAGTTCTTC

v_gene: TRBV19
d_gene: NA
j_gene: TRBJ1-2
abundance: NA
CDR3aa: CASSLYQARGRLGYTF
CDR3nt: TGTGCCAGTAGCCTCTACCAAGCGCGGGGGCGTTTAGGCTACACCTTC

v_gene: TRBV5-6
d_gene: TRBD2
j_gene: TRBJ2-1
abundance: once
CDR3aa: CASSLDSGRWISYNEQFF
CDR3nt: TGTGCCAGCAGCTTGGATAGCGGGAGGTGGATCTCCTACAATGAGCAGTTCTTC

v_gene: TRBV29-1
d_gene: TRBD2
j_gene: TRBJ2-3
abundance: NA
CDR3aa: CSVEGTSLGTDTQYF
CDR3nt: TGCAGCGTTGAAGGGACTAGCCTGGGCACAGATACGCAGTATTTT